The TCR beta chain described here comes from a study of blood T cell repertoires in COVID-19. About the research overall: Sites across the United States, Italy and Spain contributed samples from acute and convalescent COVID-19.

CDR3 length: 14 residues. Between the trimmed V and J ends, which lost 2 bases and 1 base, there was a span of 9 bases. Germline-derived CDR1 and CDR2 are LGHDT and YNNKEL (reference sequence). Methods used by the authors: Amplified reference gene primers provided the basis for estimating nucleated cell counts. Assay used: immunoSEQ multiplex PCR; TCRdb lists only in-frame clones, some missing. That table gives V, J and clone size, and the DNA gave D and trimming. The profile shows roughly 570,000 clones, 85% to 90% of them singletons. This clone showed up just once. The Seattle site enrolled patients during active infection and followed them longitudinally.

The chain joins TRBV3-1 (or the pseudogene TRBV3-2) to TRBJ2-7, with no clear D. The TCR originated in a woman between 50 and 59 years old with COVID-19, enrolled during active disease. Sequenced material: peripheral blood. The CDR3 bases are TGTGCCAGCAGCCAAAATACAGCTTCCTACGAGCAGTACTTC. This encodes CASSQNTASYEQYF.